These 27 T cell receptor beta chains were all obtained from the same sample, sequenced in a study of T-cell reconstitution after alpha-beta-depleted transplantation in children. The library targeted TCRbeta and was prepared with unique molecular identifiers. TCRdb redid the calling of the PCR reads with MiXCR, one entry per CDR3 protein. The table records some 600,000 distinct CDR3 sequences, 13% of them present only once. The sequencing used PBMCs, mostly from graft donor cells, collected 360 days after TCRalphabeta/CD19-depleted stem cell transplant. The receptors were gathered from a male patient under 18 who had a stem cell transplant for acute myeloid leukemia, so the T cells may come from the graft donor.

This clonotype was seen a few times. The chain links TRBV28 to TRBJ2-7, with D uncertain. V shed 2 bases and J shed 1 base, with 9 bases lying between them. The germline V gene has CDR1 MDHEN and CDR2 SYDVKM. This CDR3 spans 14 amino acids. CDR3 coding DNA: TGTGCCAGCAGTTTAAGTTGGGTTTCCTACGAGCAGTACTTC. Translating gives CASSLSWVSYEQYF.

There are many counts of this clonotype. V gene TRBV6-2 or TRBV6-3 combines with J gene TRBJ2-7; D not certain. Trimming pared 9 bases from V and 4 bases from J, leaving 16 bases between. Germline V gene sequence: CDR1 MNHEY, CDR2 SVGEGT. The CDR3 totals 13 residues. The CDR3 DNA reads TGTGCCAGTAACCCCGACTCTTCTTACGAGCAGTACTTC. Translated: CASNPDSSYEQYF.

This clonotype was observed at least ten times. The chain carries TRBV29-1 and TRBJ2-5; the D is unclear. The CDR3 consists of 12 residues. Looked up from germline, CDR1 is SQVTM and CDR2 is ANQGSEA. Trimming shortened V by 3 bases and J by 2 bases, and 7 bases separated the two germline ends. The chain's CDR3 is CSVEADQETQYF. As DNA, the CDR3 is TGCAGCGTTGAGGCAGATCAAGAGACCCAGTACTTC.

This clonotype occurred a few times. The chain joins TRBV20-1 to TRBJ2-7, with D maybe TRBD1 (6 bases). The CDR3 totals 12 residues. Germline loops: CDR1 DFQATT, CDR2 SNEGSKA (reference sequence). V lost 2 bases and J lost 2, with 7 bases in between. In DNA, the CDR3 is TGCAGTGCTAGACACAGGGCCTACGAGCAGTACTTC. Amino acid sequence: CSARHRAYEQYF.

This clonotype occurred many times. The chain combines TRBV28 with TRBJ2-7, with D possibly matching TRBD2 (5 bases). The CDR3 contains 15 residues. Trimming pared 5 bases from V and 0 bases from J, leaving 14 bases between. Germline V gene sequence: CDR1 MDHEN, CDR2 SYDVKM. The CDR3 bases are TGTGCCAGCAGTCCGCCGGGGTGGAGCTCCTACGAGCAGTACTTC. It is translated as CASSPPGWSSYEQYF.

The V and J genes are TRBV6-2 or TRBV6-3 and TRBJ2-7; the D is unclear. Germline CDR1 is MNHEY and CDR2 is SVGEGT. CDR3 length: 16 amino acids. The V end was cut by 2 bases, the J end by 3 bases, with 17 bases between. CDR3 DNA: TGTGCCAGCAGTTACCCAGAGACCCTAAGGAACTACGAGCAGTACTTC. It is translated as CASSYPETLRNYEQYF.

This clonotype was observed many times. The chain joins TRBV28 to TRBJ1-2, with a weak D call TRBD1 (6 bases). The germline CDR1 and CDR2 sequences are MDHEN and SYDVKM. Trimming shortened V by 6 bases and J by 4 bases, and 15 bases separated the two germline ends. The CDR3 has 14 residues. CDR3 nucleotides: TGTGCCAGCAGGGTACTCGGGGGCCGCTATGGCTACACCTTC. It yields the protein CASRVLGGRYGYTF.

The chain employs TRBV9 and TRBJ2-2; D is uncertain. Trimming removed 0 bases at V and 3 bases at J, with 12 bases between. The CDR3 has 16 amino acids. Germline CDR1 is SGDLS and CDR2 is YYNGEE. CDR3 nucleotides: TGTGCCAGCAGCGTAGATCGTACTGGCTACACCGGGGAGCTGTTTTTT. It encodes CASSVDRTGYTGELFF.

This clonotype occurred many times. V gene TRBV29-1 combines with J gene TRBJ2-7; D not certain. Trimming shortened V by 6 bases and J by 2 bases, and 11 bases separated the two germline ends. The germline CDR1 and CDR2 sequences are SQVTM and ANQGSEA. This CDR3 comprises 12 residues. The CDR3 DNA reads TGCAGCGTACGAGACGGTGCCTACGAGCAGTACTTC. Protein sequence: CSVRDGAYEQYF.

The V call is TRBV5-1, the J call TRBJ2-7; 12 nucleotides line up with TRBD2. J was trimmed by 3 bases and V by 2 bases; bases with no gene match: 12. Germline V gene lookup returns CDR1 SGHRS and CDR2 YFSETQ. The CDR3 runs to 18 residues. The CDR3 DNA reads TGCGCCAGCAGCTTATTAACTAGCGGGAGGACCCTACTCTACGAGCAGTACTTC. Protein product: CASSLLTSGRTLLYEQYF. Supplemented by reference TRBV5-1 and TRBJ2-7, the full variable domain reads KAGVTQTPRYLIKTRGQQVTLSCSPISGHRSVSWYQQTPGQGLQFLFEYFSETQRNKGNFPGRFSGRQFSNSRSEMNVSTLELGDSALYLCASSLLTSGRTLLYEQYFGPGTRLTVT.

This chain connects TRBV4-2 to TRBJ2-3; the D is unclear. The CDR3 totals 16 residues. Germline CDR1 LGHNA, CDR2 YNFKEQ. Trimming took off 4 bases at V and 0 bases at J, with 14 bases between the two ends. This chain's CDR3 is CASSPVAPGSTDTQYF. As DNA, the CDR3 is TGTGCCAGCAGCCCCGTGGCGCCTGGGAGCACAGATACGCAGTATTTT.

This clonotype appeared a few times. CDR3 region: CASSNYNIDSGANVLTF. In DNA, the CDR3 is TGTGCCAGCAGCAATTACAATATCGACTCTGGGGCCAACGTCCTGACTTTC. The rearrangement joins TRBV21-1 to TRBJ2-6. TRBV21-1 is a pseudogene locus. This CDR3 has 17 amino acids.

The sample holds many counts of this clonotype. V is TRBV18 and J is TRBJ2-2, with D unclear. There are 14 residues in the CDR3. V lost 3 bases and J 7 bases, leaving 12 bases between the germline ends. Germline lookup yields CDR1 KGHSH and CDR2 LQKENI. The CDR3 protein is CASSPGIPDGELFF. In nucleotides, the CDR3 is TGTGCCAGCTCACCTGGGATCCCAGACGGGGAGCTGTTTTTT.

The chain is built from TRBV18 and TRBJ2-7; weak D call: TRBD1 (5 bases). The germline gives CDR1 KGHSH, CDR2 LQKENI. This CDR3 contains 15 residues. With 1 base removed from V and 3 bases from J, the gap between germline ends came to 13 bases. The CDR3 reads CASSPHQGAVYEQYF. The CDR3 nucleotides are TGTGCCAGCTCACCACATCAAGGGGCGGTCTACGAGCAGTACTTC. Based on the CDR3 plus reference TRBV18 and TRBJ2-7, the full variable domain is NAGVMQNPRHLVRRRGQEARLRCSPMKGHSHVYWYRQLPEEGLKFMVYLQKENIIDESGMPKERFSAEFPKEGPSILRIQQVVRGDSAAYFCASSPHQGAVYEQYFGPGTRLTVT.

This clonotype has a handful of counts. CDR3 amino acids: CAIRLSPPGRVGGYTF. The CDR3 nucleotides are TGTGCCATCCGCCTTAGTCCCCCCGGGAGAGTTGGTGGCTACACCTTC. The chain links TRBV28 to TRBJ1-2, with D uncertain. Trimming stripped 10 bases from V and 7 bases from J, with 28 bases between. The CDR3 is 16 residues long. From germline, CDR1 is MDHEN and CDR2 SYDVKM.

The genes are TRBV5-6 and TRBJ2-5; 9 nucleotides agree with TRBD1. The CDR3 runs 15 residues. Germline CDR1 and CDR2: SGHDT and YYEEEE. Germline trimming cut 3 bases from V and 5 bases from J; bases unmatched to any gene: 8. CDR3 coding DNA: TGTGCCAGCAGCTCACCGGGACAGGGCCCGGAGACCCAGTACTTC. This sequence encodes CASSSPGQGPETQYF.

This chain connects TRBV29-1 to TRBJ1-2; D is uncertain. CDR1 is SQVTM and CDR2 is ANQGSEA in the germline V gene. The CDR3 is 15 residues long. V was shortened by 3 bases and J by 1 base, with 15 bases between the two germline ends. CDR3 bases: TGCAGCGTTGATCCTAAAGTACTATTTAACTATGGCTACACCTTC. Translated, it gives CSVDPKVLFNYGYTF.

This clonotype was observed many times. CDR3 residues: CASSRCYLRGDTGELFF. The CDR3 coding sequence is TGTGCCAGCAGCAGATGCTACCTCAGAGGGGACACCGGGGAGCTGTTTTTT. This chain connects TRBV21-1 to TRBJ2-2; the table's D call, TRBD1, was not checked against the DNA. TRBV21-1 is assigned pseudogene status. The CDR3 runs 17 residues.

The table lists this clonotype with many counts. The chain couples TRBV7-8 to TRBJ2-1, with 10 bases matching TRBD2. V shed 5 bases, J shed 3 bases, and the junction held 10 bases outside the gene matches. The CDR3 spans 17 residues. Germline lookup yields CDR1 SGHVS and CDR2 FQNEAQ. CDR3 region: CASSPRAGGPIYNEQFF. The DNA of the CDR3 is TGTGCCAGCAGCCCAAGAGCGGGAGGGCCCATCTACAATGAGCAGTTCTTC.

This clonotype appeared a few times. The junction departs from germline at one end; a sequencing error may be responsible. The chain uses TRBV29-1 and TRBJ2-1, with 10 bases lining up with TRBD2. This CDR3 is built from 12 residues. CDR1 is SQVTM and CDR2 is ANQGSEA in the germline V gene. CDR3 residues: CSVRDEAGGSGF. The DNA for the CDR3 is TGCAGCGTCAGGGACGAAGCGGGAGGGAGTGGTTTC.

This clonotype has just a few counts. The chain is built from TRBV11-2 and TRBJ2-3; possibly TRBD1 for D (6 bases). CDR3 length equals 14 residues. V was shortened by 8 bases and J by 0 bases, with 12 bases between the two germline ends. Germline V lookup: CDR1 SGHAT, CDR2 FQNNGV. The CDR3 loop is CASGPDSSTDTQYF. The CDR3 region has the DNA TGTGCCAGCGGACCGGACAGCAGCACAGATACGCAGTATTTT.

The rearrangement joins TRBV12-3 or TRBV12-4 to TRBJ2-1; D unclear. The length of the CDR3 is 14 residues. The V and J ends lost 6 bases and 6 bases respectively, with 15 bases between them. CDR3 sequence: CASRFGPAGNEQFF. DNA for the CDR3: TGTGCCAGCAGATTTGGGCCCGCCGGCAATGAGCAGTTCTTC.

V and J are TRBV7-2 and TRBJ2-7, with 7 bases identical to TRBD1. Germline V gene data show CDR1 as SGHTA and CDR2 as FQGNSA. The CDR3 runs to 14 residues. V was clipped by 6 bases and J by 3 bases; unmatched bases: 8. The CDR3 protein is CASSYTGARYEQYF. The DNA for the CDR3 is TGTGCCAGCAGTTATACAGGGGCTCGCTACGAGCAGTACTTC.

The chain joins TRBV28 to TRBJ1-5, with a possible D match to TRBD1 (6 bases). This CDR3 spans 19 amino acids. The ends were cut back, 5 bases at V and 0 bases at J, with 23 bases in the middle. CDR1 and CDR2 (germline): MDHEN, SYDVKM. DNA for the CDR3: TGTGCCAGCAGTCTCCCTGGGACACGCAATGTGTATAGCAATCAGCCCCAGCATTTT. This translates into CASSLPGTRNVYSNQPQHF.

The chain joins TRBV18 to TRBJ2-1; D remains ambiguous. The CDR3 runs 15 residues. Germline CDR1 reads KGHSH; CDR2 reads LQKENI. Between the trimmed V and J ends, which lost 10 bases and 4 bases, there was a span of 20 bases. This CDR3 is CANTTGQRAYNEQFF. The CDR3 nucleotides are TGTGCCAACACCACCGGGCAGCGCGCGTACAATGAGCAGTTCTTC. The variable domain in full, completed from reference TRBV18 and TRBJ2-1, reads NAGVMQNPRHLVRRRGQEARLRCSPMKGHSHVYWYRQLPEEGLKFMVYLQKENIIDESGMPKERFSAEFPKEGPSILRIQQVVRGDSAAYFCANTTGQRAYNEQFFGPGTRLTVL.

This clonotype was counted between two and nine times. The chain joins TRBV27 to TRBJ2-1; D could derive from TRBD1 or TRBD2 (5 bases each). The CDR3 covers 16 residues. Germline values: CDR1 MNHEY, CDR2 SMNVEV (reference sequence). Trimming pared 2 bases from V and 0 bases from J, leaving 11 bases between. The CDR3 DNA reads TGTGCCAGCAGTTTACGGGGACCGAGCTCCTACAATGAGCAGTTCTTC. Amino acid sequence: CASSLRGPSSYNEQFF.

The chain has TRBV10-3 and TRBJ1-4, with 9 bases fitting TRBD1. Germline CDR1 reads ENHRY; CDR2 reads SYGVKD. After removal of 5 bases from V and 1 base from J, the junction contained 5 bases not matched to a gene. This CDR3 spans 16 amino acids. The CDR3 region is CAISRTGDLTNEKLFF. The CDR3 DNA reads TGTGCCATCAGTAGGACAGGGGACCTAACTAATGAAAAACTGTTTTTT.